This T cell receptor (beta chain) was recovered during a study of CXCR3-negative and CXCR3-positive naive CD8 T cells. Study results and limitations: CXCR3-negative naive cells had less hydrophobic TRB CDR3s than did CXCR3-positive naive cells.

The germline CDR1 and CDR2 sequences are SGHDN and FVKESK. The CDR3 has 17 amino acids. Naive CD8+ T cells showed a CD45RO-CCR7+CD27+CD95- phenotype. In preparing the TRB cDNA libraries, 5' RACE with UMI labels was used. TCRdb reprocessed the 5' RACE reads and stores each CDR3 protein as one record, lacking DNA. Its table lists approximately 96,000 distinct CDR3 sequences. A note on this clonotype: As yet, its antigen is unknown.

The receptor was derived from a human donor in good health. Some clones in this sample may be carry-over from other donors' samples. The chain joins TRBV14 to TRBJ2-1; no DNA is available, so the TRBD1 call from TCRdb remains unchecked. Sequenced material: naive CXCR3+ CD8+ T cells from blood. The subset denotes: CD45RO-CCR7+CD27+CD95- naive CD8+ T cells expressing CXCR3 (TNR3+). This CDR3 is CASSLLTGGASYNEQFF.